A single sample gave rise to the 11 T cell receptor beta chains below, sequenced in a study of OX40 agonist ivuxolimab in advanced cancers. Only in-frame clones appear in the TCRdb table, and some are missing; sequencing was by immunoSEQ multiplex PCR. The data contain more than 50,000 clones, approximately 86% of them seen just once; the ten biggest clones take up around 0.6%. The sequencing used CD4+ or CD8+ T cells sorted from blood, collected in a trial of the OX40 agonist ivuxolimab. Every receptor here comes from an adult with an advanced solid tumor such as melanoma, head and neck, liver or kidney cancer.

To note about this clone: The sample carries other DNA sequences with the same CDR3. The chain is built from TRBV19 and TRBJ1-1; perhaps TRBD1 as D (6 bases). The CDR3 totals 11 residues. The V gene lost 9 bases and the J gene lost 7 bases, with 12 bases spanning the gap. Germline values: CDR1 LNHDA, CDR2 SQIVND (reference sequence). CDR3 amino acids: CASRGTIEAFF. The CDR3, as DNA: TGTGCCAGCAGGGGAACAATTGAAGCTTTCTTT.

This clone was counted between two and nine times. This rearrangement joins TRBV29-1 to TRBJ1-1; TRBD1 agrees at 7 bases. V dropped 6 bases and J dropped 2; count of bases not matched to a gene: 6. The CDR3 has 13 residues. Germline CDR1 SQVTM, CDR2 ANQGSEA. This CDR3 reads CSVTGLGNTEAFF. CDR3 sequence (DNA): TGCAGCGTGACAGGGCTGGGAAACACTGAAGCTTTCTTT. Filled out from reference TRBV29-1 and TRBJ1-1, the complete variable domain reads SAVISQKPSRDICQRGTSLTIQCQVDSQVTMMFWYRQQPGQSLTLIATANQGSEATYESGFVIDKFPISRPNLTFSTLTVSNMSPEDSSIYLCSVTGLGNTEAFFGQGTRLTVV.

The chain couples TRBV28 to TRBJ2-1, with 10 positions matching TRBD2. The CDR3 has 16 residues. The J segment lost 1 base and the V segment lost 6 bases, leaving 6 bases of the junction unmatched. Germline V gene data show CDR1 as MDHEN and CDR2 as SYDVKM. CDR3 residues: CASSSPAGGSYNEQFF. In DNA form, the CDR3 reads TGTGCCAGCAGCTCGCCAGCGGGAGGGTCCTACAATGAGCAGTTCTTC.

The rearrangement links TRBV5-1 to TRBJ1-2; D possibly corresponds to TRBD1 (5 bases). V shed 2 bases and J shed 6 bases, with 11 bases lying between them. Per germline, CDR1 SGHRS and CDR2 YFSETQ. There are 13 residues in the CDR3. DNA for the CDR3: TGCGCCAGCAGCTTCGAGGGGATCGATGGCTACACCTTC. Protein product: CASSFEGIDGYTF.

The V gene is TRBV11-2, the J gene TRBJ2-7; D may be TRBD2 (6 bases). The CDR3 is 13 amino acids. The V end lost 2 bases, the J end lost 4 bases, and 9 bases lay between the germline ends. Germline V gene lookup returns CDR1 SGHAT and CDR2 FQNNGV. The chain's CDR3 is CASSLNGGYEQYF. The CDR3 nucleotides are TGTGCCAGCAGCTTAAACGGGGGATACGAGCAGTACTTC.

As regards this clone: An end of the junction does not agree with germline; a read error may underlie this. The V and J genes are TRBV29-1 and TRBJ1-1, with D perhaps matching TRBD1 (5 bases). CDR3 length: 13 amino acids. The germline V gene has CDR1 SQVTM and CDR2 ANQGSEA. CDR3 sequence: CSVEGLPGAEAFF. The CDR3 DNA reads as TGCAGCGTGGAAGGACTGCCGGGGGCTGAAGCTTTCTTT.

The chain joins TRBV7-9 to TRBJ2-5; no clear D. This CDR3 spans 14 amino acids. Germline CDR1 and CDR2: SEHNR and FQNEAQ (reference sequence). V was clipped by 6 bases and J by 2 bases, with 13 bases between them. This CDR3 reads CASRVTGRQETQYF. CDR3 nucleotides: TGTGCCAGCAGGGTAACTGGACGGCAAGAGACCCAGTACTTC.

This clone was detected only a few times. The CDR3 DNA follows: TGTGCCACCCTGCGGAGCTCCTATAATTCACCCCTCCACTTT. This translates into CATLRSSYNSPLHF. The chain is built from TRBV28 and TRBJ1-6; the D is unclear. The V and J ends lost 10 bases and 0 bases respectively, with 10 bases between them. This CDR3 is built from 14 residues. CDR1 is MDHEN, CDR2 SYDVKM, per germline.

As to this clone: The sample contains more than one DNA sequence encoding this CDR3. V and J are TRBV5-1 and TRBJ2-7; TRBD1 aligns across 7 bases. The junction had 7 bases not matched to a gene; V was cut back by 4 bases and J by 6 bases. In germline, CDR1 is SGHRS, CDR2 YFSETQ. This CDR3 is 13 amino acids long. In nucleotides, the CDR3 is TGCGCCAGCAGCCTTGGGGACAGAGGCGAGCAGTACTTC. Translating gives CASSLGDRGEQYF.

The chain combines TRBV11-2 with TRBJ2-5; TRBD2 aligns across 9 bases. The CDR3 totals 15 residues. J lost 5 bases, V lost 0 bases, and 4 bases had no gene match. Looked up from germline, CDR1 is SGHAT and CDR2 is FQNNGV. CDR3 sequence reads: CASSLDSAGGETQYF. As DNA, the CDR3 is TGTGCCAGCAGCTTAGATAGTGCGGGGGGGGAGACCCAGTACTTC.

This clone was observed a few times. The genes are TRBV6-1 and TRBJ1-6; TRBD1 might be the D (6 bases). CDR3 length: 14 amino acids. Looked up from germline, CDR1 is MNHNS and CDR2 is SASEGT. V lost 4 bases to trimming and J lost 8 bases, with 12 bases between them. This CDR3 reads CASSASTGYSPLHF. The CDR3 nucleotides read TGTGCCAGCAGTGCCTCAACAGGGTATTCACCCCTCCACTTT.